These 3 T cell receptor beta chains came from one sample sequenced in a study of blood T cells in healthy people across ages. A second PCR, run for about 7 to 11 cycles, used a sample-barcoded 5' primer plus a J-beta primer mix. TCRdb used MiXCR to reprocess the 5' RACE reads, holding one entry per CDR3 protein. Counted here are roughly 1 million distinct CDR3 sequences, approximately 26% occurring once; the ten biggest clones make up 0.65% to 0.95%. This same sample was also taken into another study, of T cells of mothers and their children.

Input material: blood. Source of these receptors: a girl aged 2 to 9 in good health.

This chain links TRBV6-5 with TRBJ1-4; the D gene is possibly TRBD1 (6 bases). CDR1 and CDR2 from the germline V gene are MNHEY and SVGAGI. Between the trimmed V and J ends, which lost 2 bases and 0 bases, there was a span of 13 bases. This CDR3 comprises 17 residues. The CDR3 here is CASSYSNRAATNEKLFF. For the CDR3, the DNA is TGTGCCAGCAGTTACAGCAACAGGGCTGCAACTAATGAAAAACTGTTTTTT.

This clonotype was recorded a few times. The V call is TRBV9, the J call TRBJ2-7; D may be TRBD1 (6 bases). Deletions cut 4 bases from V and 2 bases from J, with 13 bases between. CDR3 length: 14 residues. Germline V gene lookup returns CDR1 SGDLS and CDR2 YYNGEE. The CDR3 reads CASSTRQDTYEQYF. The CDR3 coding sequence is TGTGCCAGCAGCACCCGACAGGATACCTACGAGCAGTACTTC.

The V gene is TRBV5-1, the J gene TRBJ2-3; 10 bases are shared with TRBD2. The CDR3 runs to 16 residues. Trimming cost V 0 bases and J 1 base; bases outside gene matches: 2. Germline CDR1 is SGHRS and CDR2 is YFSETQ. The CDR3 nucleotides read TGCGCCAGCAGCTTGGACGGGACTAGCGGCACAGATACGCAGTATTTT. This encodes CASSLDGTSGTDTQYF.